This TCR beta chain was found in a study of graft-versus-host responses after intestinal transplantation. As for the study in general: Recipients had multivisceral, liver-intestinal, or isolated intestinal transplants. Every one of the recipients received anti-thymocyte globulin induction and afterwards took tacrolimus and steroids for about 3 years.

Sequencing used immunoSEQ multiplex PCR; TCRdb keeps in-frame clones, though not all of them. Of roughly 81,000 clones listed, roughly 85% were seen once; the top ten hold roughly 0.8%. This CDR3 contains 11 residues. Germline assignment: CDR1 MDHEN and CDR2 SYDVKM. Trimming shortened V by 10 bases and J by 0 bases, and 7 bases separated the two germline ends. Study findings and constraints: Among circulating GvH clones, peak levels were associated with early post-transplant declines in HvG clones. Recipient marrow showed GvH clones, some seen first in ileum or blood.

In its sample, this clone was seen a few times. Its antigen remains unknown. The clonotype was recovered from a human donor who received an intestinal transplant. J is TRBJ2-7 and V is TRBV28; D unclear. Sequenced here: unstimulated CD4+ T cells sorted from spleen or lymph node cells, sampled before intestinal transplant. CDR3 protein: CATLSSYEQYF. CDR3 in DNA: TGTGCCACCCTTAGCTCCTACGAGCAGTACTTC.